Below, 28 T cell receptor beta chains from the same sample are listed, as sequenced in a study of breast tumors, draining lymph nodes, adjacent tissues. Axillary draining lymph nodes of breast cancer patients supplied the node samples. TCRdb fed the multiplex PCR reads into MiXCR, producing one record per CDR3 protein. Here the sample spans about 230,000 distinct CDR3 sequences, about 32% being singletons. Sequencing was carried out using axillary lymph node tissue. Receptors originate from a female donor with breast cancer. Some clones in this sample may be carry-over from other donors' samples.

This clonotype showed up many times. The V call is TRBV2, the J call TRBJ1-5, with 7 bases identical to TRBD1. The germline gives CDR1 SNHLY, CDR2 FYNNEI. The V and J ends lost 4 bases and 5 bases, in that order; junction bases with no gene match: 5. The CDR3 spans 14 residues. As DNA, the CDR3 is TGTGCCAGCAGTGTGACAGGGAGACATCAGCCCCAGCATTTT. This sequence encodes CASSVTGRHQPQHF.

At least ten counts were recorded for this clonotype. The chain has TRBV18 and TRBJ2-7; TRBD2 matches at 8 bases. The CDR3 has 13 residues. Germline values: CDR1 KGHSH, CDR2 LQKENI. J gave up 6 bases and V 8 bases, and 9 bases lay outside the gene matches. CDR3 DNA sequence: TGTGCCAGCAGCAGCGGGAGTAAAACCGAGCAGTACTTC. This gives the protein CASSSGSKTEQYF.

Of note for this clonotype: With a much larger clone just one base away, this may be a read error. This chain connects TRBV27 to TRBJ1-6, with no clear D. The germline V and J ends were trimmed by 10 bases and 11 bases, with 30 bases remaining between them. Germline V gene lookup returns CDR1 MNHEY and CDR2 SMNVEV (reference sequence). The CDR3 loop spans 17 amino acids. The CDR3 DNA sequence: TGTGCCACGCTCGCGGGTAGTGGGCATTTGAGGAATCCACCCCTCCACTTT. Translated, it gives CATLAGSGHLRNPPLHF.

About this clonotype: Its ends do not fully match the called genes, so a read error is possible. The rearrangement links TRBV7-2 to TRBJ1-2, with a possible D match to TRBD1 (5 bases). The CDR3 is 14 amino acids. The V gene's germline CDR1 is SGHTA and CDR2 FQGNSA. The DNA for the CDR3 is TGTGCCAGCAGCTTGATTAACTTTTTCGGGGGTTGGTGCTTC. Translated: CASSLINFFGGWCF.

A remark on this clonotype: A read error may produce the germline difference seen at one junction end. For the CDR3, the DNA is TGTGCCATCGGTGAGCCGACAGGATATGGCTACACCTTC. Residues: CAIGEPTGYGYTF. The rearrangement links TRBV10-3 to TRBJ1-2; perhaps TRBD1 as D (6 bases). Germline values: CDR1 ENHRY, CDR2 SYGVKD. The CDR3 sequence is 13 residues long.

V usage is TRBV18 and J usage is TRBJ2-1; 13 nucleotides agree with TRBD2. J was trimmed by 5 bases and V by 0 bases; bases with no gene match: 1. This CDR3 is built from 16 residues. The germline V gene has CDR1 KGHSH and CDR2 LQKENI. Here the CDR3 reads CASSPPGLAGNNEQFF. DNA of the CDR3: TGTGCCAGCTCACCACCGGGACTAGCGGGGAACAATGAGCAGTTCTTC.

This clonotype was counted at least ten times. The chain uses TRBV20-1 and TRBJ2-3; D remains unclear. Germline V gives CDR1 DFQATT, CDR2 SNEGSKA (reference sequence). The CDR3 is 14 amino acids. For the CDR3, the DNA is TGCAGCGCTGAACCGACTTCGGGCACAGATACGCAGTATTTT. Protein sequence: CSAEPTSGTDTQYF.

V usage is TRBV4-2 and J usage is TRBJ2-1; 9 bases line up with TRBD2. The germline CDR1 and CDR2 sequences are LGHNA and YNFKEQ. The V and J ends lost 4 bases and 0 bases, in that order; junction bases with no gene match: 7. CDR3 length equals 17 residues. CDR3 sequence reads: CASSRTSATSSYNEQFF. DNA for the CDR3: TGTGCCAGCAGCCGGACTAGCGCAACAAGCTCCTACAATGAGCAGTTCTTC.

Many counts were recorded for this clonotype. The CDR3 nucleotides are TGTGCCAGCAGTTTCCGAACAGGGGTAAAGGGCGGGGAGCTGTTTTTT. Encoded protein: CASSFRTGVKGGELFF. The chain carries TRBV27 and TRBJ2-2; 7 positions match TRBD1. The V gene end was trimmed by 3 bases and the J gene end by 7 bases; junction bases not matched to a gene: 11. The CDR3 extends over 16 amino acids. Looked up from germline, CDR1 is MNHEY and CDR2 is SMNVEV (reference sequence).

The count of this clonotype is one. This is likely a read error, given that the CDR3 carries no conserved phenylalanine or tryptophan at its end. This sequence joins TRBV11-3 and TRBJ2-5; TRBD2 might be the D (5 bases). Germline CDR1 reads SGHNT; CDR2 reads YENEEA. This CDR3 has 14 amino acids. The ends were cut back, 3 bases at V and 4 bases at J, with 12 bases in the middle. CDR3 nucleotide sequence: TGTGCCAGCAGCTTCGGGAACGGCGGAGAGACCCAGTACCTC. It is translated as CASSFGNGGETQYL.

This clonotype was seen at least ten times. The genes are TRBV9 and TRBJ2-5; 8 bases line up with TRBD2. The CDR3 length is 14 residues. Looked up from germline, CDR1 is SGDLS and CDR2 is YYNGEE. J gave up 5 bases and V 4 bases, and 7 bases lay outside the gene matches. In DNA form, the CDR3 reads TGTGCCAGCAGCACGGGACTAGGACACGAGACCCAGTACTTC. The encoded protein is CASSTGLGHETQYF.

This clonotype was recorded many times. J is TRBJ2-4 and V is TRBV20-1; perhaps TRBD2 as D (7 bases). Trimming took 0 bases from V and 7 from J, leaving 16 bases between them. Germline V gene sequence: CDR1 DFQATT, CDR2 SNEGSKA (reference sequence). The CDR3 totals 15 residues. The CDR3 sequence is CSARDRGGGANIQYF. Written as DNA, the CDR3 is TGCAGTGCTAGAGATCGAGGGGGAGGGGCGAACATTCAGTACTTC.

This chain connects TRBV9 to TRBJ2-3; perhaps TRBD2 as D (6 bases). V was clipped by 0 bases and J by 2 bases, with 19 bases between them. This CDR3 region has 18 residues. Germline V gene lookup returns CDR1 SGDLS and CDR2 YYNGEE. The DNA of the CDR3 is TGTGCCAGCAGCGTAGTTAACACCGGGGAGGTCTACACAGATACGCAGTATTTT. Its translation: CASSVVNTGEVYTDTQYF.

This clonotype was observed many times. The chain couples TRBV9 to TRBJ2-1; no clear D gene. V was cut by 2 bases and J by 0 bases, with 9 bases left in between. Germline CDR1 and CDR2: SGDLS and YYNGEE. The CDR3 consists of 15 residues. The CDR3 DNA is TGTGCCAGCAGCGTTGAATTGGACTCCTACAATGAGCAGTTCTTC. Amino acids: CASSVELDSYNEQFF.

The CDR3 region has the DNA TGTGCCAGCAGCCCCTCGGGCAGCGGGAGTTTTAATGAGCAGTTCTTC. This codes for CASSPSGSGSFNEQFF. This chain links TRBV4-2 with TRBJ2-1, with 8 bases matching TRBD2. CDR1 is LGHNA and CDR2 is YNFKEQ in the germline V gene. The CDR3 runs 16 residues. Trimming removed 4 bases from V and 7 bases from J; junction bases left unmatched: 12.

This clonotype was seen more than once but under ten times. This chain joins TRBV25-1 and TRBJ2-1; 9 nucleotides agree with TRBD1. CDR1 and CDR2 (germline): MGHDK, SYGVNS. Trimming took 3 bases from V and 4 from J; bases not matched to a gene: 4. The CDR3 spans 15 residues. The CDR3 loop reads CASSDLGTGYNEQFF. CDR3 DNA: TGTGCCAGCAGTGATCTGGGGACAGGGTACAATGAGCAGTTCTTC. Full variable domain (remainder filled in from reference TRBV25-1 and TRBJ2-1): EADIYQTPRYLVIGTGKKITLECSQTMGHDKMYWYQQDPGMELHLIHYSYGVNSTEKGDLSSESTVSRIRTEHFPLTLESARPSHTSQYLCASSDLGTGYNEQFFGPGTRLTVL.

This clonotype was detected many times. The rearrangement uses TRBV7-2 and TRBJ2-6; no clear D. This CDR3 region has 16 residues. Germline V gene data show CDR1 as SGHTA and CDR2 as FQGNSA. Trimming took 5 bases from V and 2 from J, leaving 13 bases between them. The CDR3: CASSPQPSAGANVLTF. CDR3 DNA: TGTGCCAGCAGCCCCCAGCCGAGTGCTGGGGCCAACGTCCTGACTTTC. Drawing the rest from reference TRBV7-2 and TRBJ2-6, the complete variable domain is GAGVSQSPSNKVTEKGKDVELRCDPISGHTALYWYRQSLGQGLEFLIYFQGNSAPDKSGLPSDRFSAERTGGSVSTLTIQRTQQEDSAVYLCASSPQPSAGANVLTFGAGSRLTVL.

At least ten counts were recorded for this clonotype. The chain couples TRBV20-1 to TRBJ2-3, with D possibly TRBD2 on 6 matching bases. Trimming removed 2 bases from V and 5 bases from J, with 14 bases in between. The CDR3 loop spans 14 amino acids. CDR1 is DFQATT, CDR2 SNEGSKA, per germline (reference sequence). DNA of the CDR3: TGCAGTGCTAGACCCGGGAGTTATGGAGATACGCAGTATTTT. The encoded protein is CSARPGSYGDTQYF.

In its sample, this clonotype was seen many times. This chain joins TRBV4-3 and TRBJ2-5, with 9 bases fitting TRBD1. Looked up from germline, CDR1 is LGHNA and CDR2 is YSLEER. The V gene end was trimmed by 3 bases and the J gene end by 5 bases; junction bases not matched to a gene: 7. This CDR3 region has 15 residues. CDR3 sequence reads: CASSHRPGTGETQYF. The CDR3 nucleotides read TGCGCCAGCAGCCATAGGCCCGGGACAGGGGAGACCCAGTACTTC.

This clonotype was recorded many times. The CDR3 nucleotides are TGTGCCAGCACCTTTAGCGATACCTACAATGAGCAGTTCTTC. This translates into CASTFSDTYNEQFF. The gene calls are TRBV12-3 or TRBV12-4 and TRBJ2-1; D perhaps matches TRBD2 (5 bases). Trimming shortened V by 7 bases and J by 2 bases, and 12 bases separated the two germline ends. The CDR3 spans 14 residues.

At least ten counts were recorded for this clonotype. The chain uses TRBV29-1 and TRBJ2-2; no firm D call. Germline values: CDR1 SQVTM, CDR2 ANQGSEA. This CDR3 contains 12 residues. Trimming removed 3 bases from V and 2 bases from J, with 4 bases in between. Here the CDR3 DNA reads TGCAGCGTTGACGGCAACACCGGGGAGCTGTTTTTT. This encodes CSVDGNTGELFF.

This clonotype was seen a few times. This may stem from a read error, because a much larger clone lies one nucleotide away. The chain couples TRBV20-1 to TRBJ2-3, with 9 bases fitting TRBD2. The trim removed 0 bases at V and 8 bases at J, leaving 6 bases unmatched. This CDR3 has 14 amino acids. Per the germline V gene, CDR1 is DFQATT and CDR2 is SNEGSKA (reference sequence). CDR3 residues: CSARELAGRTTQYF. DNA for the CDR3: TGCAGTGCTAGAGAGCTAGCGGGAAGGACTACGCAGTATTTT.

There are many counts of this clonotype. This chain uses TRBV24-1 with TRBJ1-2, with 7 bases matching TRBD1. Germline values: CDR1 KGHDR, CDR2 SFDVKD. The CDR3 spans 13 residues. V dropped 5 bases and J dropped 8; count of bases not matched to a gene: 7. CDR3 bases: TGTGCCACCAGTGGGGGACAGTCGAAAGGCTACACCTTC. Its protein product is CATSGGQSKGYTF.

In nucleotides, the CDR3 is TGCAGCGCCAGTGGGACAATTCAAGAGACCCAGTACTTC. It translates to CSASGTIQETQYF. The chain combines TRBV29-1 with TRBJ2-5; tentative D call: TRBD1 (6 bases). Between the trimmed V and J ends, which lost 7 bases and 2 bases, there was a span of 14 bases. CDR1 is SQVTM and CDR2 is ANQGSEA in the germline V gene. The CDR3 covers 13 residues. The full variable domain, rest sourced from reference TRBV29-1 and TRBJ2-5, is SAVISQKPSRDICQRGTSLTIQCQVDSQVTMMFWYRQQPGQSLTLIATANQGSEATYESGFVIDKFPISRPNLTFSTLTVSNMSPEDSSIYLCSASGTIQETQYFGPGTRLLVL.

This clonotype was seen many times. The V call is TRBV19, the J call TRBJ2-7; 9 bases match TRBD1. J was trimmed by 3 bases and V by 5 bases; bases with no gene match: 8. The germline V gene has CDR1 LNHDA and CDR2 SQIVND (reference sequence). This CDR3 contains 15 residues. The DNA for the CDR3 is TGTGCCAGTAGTGCCGGGACAGGGACGTTCTACGAGCAGTACTTC. This gives the protein CASSAGTGTFYEQYF.

This clonotype was counted ten times or more. CDR3 sequence reads: CASGTSGRGTSYEQYF. For the CDR3, the DNA is TGTGCCAGCGGGACTAGCGGGAGAGGGACTTCCTACGAGCAGTACTTC. The chain carries TRBV6-5 and TRBJ2-7; the match to TRBD2 covers 14 bases. Germline-derived CDR1 and CDR2 are MNHEY and SVGAGI. The CDR3 is 16 amino acids. The V gene end was trimmed by 8 bases and the J gene end by 1 base; junction bases not matched to a gene: 7.

This clonotype was recorded many times. The chain has TRBV27 and TRBJ2-5, with 8 bases that match TRBD2. The CDR3 contains 14 residues. Trimming removed 6 bases from V and 6 bases from J; junction bases left unmatched: 9. CDR1 is MNHEY and CDR2 is SMNVEV in the germline V gene (reference sequence). The CDR3 coding sequence is TGTGCCAGCAGGCAGGCGGGGGGTGTGCAGACCCAGTACTTC. Translating it yields CASRQAGGVQTQYF.

This clonotype was seen ten or more times. The rearrangement links TRBV18 to TRBJ2-7, with D uncertain. This CDR3 has 13 residues. CDR1 and CDR2 (germline): KGHSH, LQKENI. V was trimmed by 2 bases and J by 0 bases, leaving 5 bases between them. CDR3 sequence reads: CASSPFHSYEQYF. CDR3 bases: TGTGCCAGCTCACCATTCCACTCCTACGAGCAGTACTTC.